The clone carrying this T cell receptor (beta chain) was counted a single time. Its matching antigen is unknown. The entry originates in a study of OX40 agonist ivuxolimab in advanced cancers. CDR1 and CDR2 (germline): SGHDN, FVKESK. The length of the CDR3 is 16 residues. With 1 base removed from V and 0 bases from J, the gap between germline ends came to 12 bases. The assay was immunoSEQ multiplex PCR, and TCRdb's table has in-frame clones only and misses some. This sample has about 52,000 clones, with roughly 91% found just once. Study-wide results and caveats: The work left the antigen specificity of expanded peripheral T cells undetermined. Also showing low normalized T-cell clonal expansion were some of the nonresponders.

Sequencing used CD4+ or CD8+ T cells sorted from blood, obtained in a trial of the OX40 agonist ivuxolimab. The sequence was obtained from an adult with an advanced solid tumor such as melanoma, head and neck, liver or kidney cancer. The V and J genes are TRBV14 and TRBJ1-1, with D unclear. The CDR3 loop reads CASSQAILTVNTEAFF. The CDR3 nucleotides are TGTGCCAGCAGCCAAGCCATTCTTACTGTGAACACTGAAGCTTTCTTT.